Here is one TCR beta chain with its context. Data came from immunoSEQ multiplex PCR; TCRdb stores just in-frame clones and leaves some out. The sample contains around 100,000 clones, approximately 80% of which appear only once. The data originate from a study of blood T cell repertoires in COVID-19. Between the trimmed V and J ends, which lost 3 bases and 0 bases, there was a span of 18 bases. The CDR3 totals 18 residues. Germline assignment: CDR1 SGHVS and CDR2 FQNEAQ. Sequencing input: peripheral blood. The clonotype comes from a middle-aged woman with acute or convalescent COVID-19. The rearrangement links TRBV7-8 to TRBJ2-1; tentatively, D is TRBD1 (5 bases). CDR3: CASSFRRQRLSSYNEQFF. The CDR3 DNA sequence: TGTGCCAGCAGCTTCCGACGACAGAGGCTTAGCTCCTACAATGAGCAGTTCTTC.